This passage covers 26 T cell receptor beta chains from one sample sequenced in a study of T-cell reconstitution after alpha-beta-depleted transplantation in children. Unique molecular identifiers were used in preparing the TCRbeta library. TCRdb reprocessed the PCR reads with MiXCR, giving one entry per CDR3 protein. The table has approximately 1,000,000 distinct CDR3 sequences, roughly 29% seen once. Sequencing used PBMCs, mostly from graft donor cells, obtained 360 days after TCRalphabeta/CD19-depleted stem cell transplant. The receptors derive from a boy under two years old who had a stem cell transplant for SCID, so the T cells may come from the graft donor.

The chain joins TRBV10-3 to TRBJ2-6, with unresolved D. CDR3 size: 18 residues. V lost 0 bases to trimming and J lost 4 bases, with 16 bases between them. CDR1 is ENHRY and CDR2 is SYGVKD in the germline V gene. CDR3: CAISESRFDPSGANVLTF. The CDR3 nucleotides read TGTGCCATCAGTGAGTCAAGATTCGATCCATCCGGGGCCAACGTCCTGACTTTC.

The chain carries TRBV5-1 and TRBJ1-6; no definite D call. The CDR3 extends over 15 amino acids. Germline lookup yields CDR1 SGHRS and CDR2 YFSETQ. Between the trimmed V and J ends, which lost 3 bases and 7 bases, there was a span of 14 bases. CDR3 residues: CASSSDGPRNSPLHF. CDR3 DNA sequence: TGCGCCAGCAGCTCCGACGGACCGAGGAATTCACCCCTCCACTTT.

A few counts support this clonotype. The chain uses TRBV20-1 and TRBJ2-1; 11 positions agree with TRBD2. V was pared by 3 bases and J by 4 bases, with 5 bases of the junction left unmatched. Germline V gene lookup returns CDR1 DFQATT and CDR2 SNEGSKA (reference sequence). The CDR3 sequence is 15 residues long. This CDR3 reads CSASKGLADYNEQFF. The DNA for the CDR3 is TGCAGTGCTAGCAAGGGACTAGCGGATTACAATGAGCAGTTCTTC.

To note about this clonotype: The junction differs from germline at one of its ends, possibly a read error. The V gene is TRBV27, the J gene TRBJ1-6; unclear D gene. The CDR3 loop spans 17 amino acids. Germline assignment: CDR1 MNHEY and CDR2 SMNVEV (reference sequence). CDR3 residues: CASSSRSGSSYDSPLHF. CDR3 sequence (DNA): TGTGCCAGCAGTTCGCGATCCGGGAGCTCCTATGATTCACCCCTCCACTTT.

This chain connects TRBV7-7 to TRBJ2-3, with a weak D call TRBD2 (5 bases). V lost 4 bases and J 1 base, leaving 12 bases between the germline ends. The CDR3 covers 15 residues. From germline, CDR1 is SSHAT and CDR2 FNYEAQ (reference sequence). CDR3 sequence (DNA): TGTGCCAGCAGCTCCACCGGGATCCGCACAGATACGCAGTATTTT. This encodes CASSSTGIRTDTQYF.

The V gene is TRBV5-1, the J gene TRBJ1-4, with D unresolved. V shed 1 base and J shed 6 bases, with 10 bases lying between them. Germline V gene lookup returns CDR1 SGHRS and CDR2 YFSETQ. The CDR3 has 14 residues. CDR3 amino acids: CASSLQAVDEKLFF. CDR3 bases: TGCGCCAGCAGCTTGCAGGCAGTTGATGAAAAACTGTTTTTT.

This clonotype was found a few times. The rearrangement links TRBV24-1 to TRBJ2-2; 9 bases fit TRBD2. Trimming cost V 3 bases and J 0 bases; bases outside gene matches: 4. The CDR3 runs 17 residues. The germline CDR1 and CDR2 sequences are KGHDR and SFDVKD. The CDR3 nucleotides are TGTGCCACCAGTGATCGGCTAGCGGGGTCGAACACCGGGGAGCTGTTTTTT. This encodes CATSDRLAGSNTGELFF.

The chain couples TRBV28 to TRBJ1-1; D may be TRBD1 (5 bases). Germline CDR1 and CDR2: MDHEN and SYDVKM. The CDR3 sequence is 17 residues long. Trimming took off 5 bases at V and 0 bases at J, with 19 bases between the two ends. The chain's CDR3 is CASSLTDRYLMNTEAFF. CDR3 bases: TGTGCCAGCAGTCTTACTGACAGATACCTTATGAACACTGAAGCTTTCTTT.

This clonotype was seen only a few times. CDR3 amino acids: CAWGTGYEQYF. CDR3 nucleotide sequence: TGTGCCTGGGGGACAGGTTACGAGCAGTACTTC. The chain combines TRBV30 with TRBJ2-7; 8 bases line up with TRBD1. Germline V gene data show CDR1 as GTSNPN and CDR2 as SVGIG (reference sequence). This CDR3 is built from 11 residues. Trimming cost V 5 bases and J 4 bases; bases outside gene matches: 1.

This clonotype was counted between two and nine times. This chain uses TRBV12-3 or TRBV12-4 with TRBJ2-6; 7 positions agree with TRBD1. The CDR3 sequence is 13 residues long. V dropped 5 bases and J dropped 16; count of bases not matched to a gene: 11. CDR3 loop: CASSTGALTWLTF. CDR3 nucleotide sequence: TGTGCCAGCAGTACAGGGGCCCTAACTTGGCTGACTTTC.

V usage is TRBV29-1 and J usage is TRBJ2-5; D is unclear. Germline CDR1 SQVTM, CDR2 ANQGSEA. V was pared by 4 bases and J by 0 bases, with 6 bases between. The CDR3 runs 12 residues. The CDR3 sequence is CSVVPDQETQYF. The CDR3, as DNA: TGCAGCGTTGTACCAGACCAAGAGACCCAGTACTTC.

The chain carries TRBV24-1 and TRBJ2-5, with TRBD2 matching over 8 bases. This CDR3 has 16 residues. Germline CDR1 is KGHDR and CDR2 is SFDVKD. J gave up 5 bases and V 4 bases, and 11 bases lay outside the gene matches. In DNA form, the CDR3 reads TGTGCCACCAGTGACCCTAGCGGGTCGGAAGGGGAGACCCAGTACTTC. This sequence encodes CATSDPSGSEGETQYF.

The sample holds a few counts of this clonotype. CDR3 nucleotide sequence: TGTGCCACCAGCAGGCTGAGGAATGAGCAGTTCTTC. It yields the protein CATSRLRNEQFF. J is TRBJ2-1 and V is TRBV15; D is uncertain. V lost 3 bases, J lost 7 bases, and 7 bases lay in between. The CDR3 is 12 residues long. In germline, CDR1 is LNHNV, CDR2 YYDKDF (reference sequence).

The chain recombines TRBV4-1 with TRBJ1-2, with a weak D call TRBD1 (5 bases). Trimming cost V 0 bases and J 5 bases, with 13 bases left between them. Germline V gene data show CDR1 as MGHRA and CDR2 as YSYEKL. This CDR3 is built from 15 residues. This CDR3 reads CASSQDGTVAYGYTF. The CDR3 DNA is TGCGCCAGCAGCCAAGACGGGACGGTTGCTTATGGCTACACCTTC.

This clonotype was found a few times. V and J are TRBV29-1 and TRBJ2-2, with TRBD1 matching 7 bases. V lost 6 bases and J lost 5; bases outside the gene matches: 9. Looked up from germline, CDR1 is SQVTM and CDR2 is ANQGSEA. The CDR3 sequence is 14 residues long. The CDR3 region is CSVVDRVGTGELFF. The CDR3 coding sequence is TGCAGCGTGGTTGACAGGGTGGGGACCGGGGAGCTGTTTTTT.

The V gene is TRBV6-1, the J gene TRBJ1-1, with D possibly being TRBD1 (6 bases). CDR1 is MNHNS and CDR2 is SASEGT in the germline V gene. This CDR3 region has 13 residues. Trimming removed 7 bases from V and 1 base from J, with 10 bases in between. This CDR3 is CASNGRGNTEAFF. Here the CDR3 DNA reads TGTGCCAGCAATGGCAGGGGGAACACTGAAGCTTTCTTT.

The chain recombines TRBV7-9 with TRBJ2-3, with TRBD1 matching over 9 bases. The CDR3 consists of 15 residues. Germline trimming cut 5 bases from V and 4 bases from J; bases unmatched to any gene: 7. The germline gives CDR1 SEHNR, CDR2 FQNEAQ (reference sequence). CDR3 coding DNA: TGTGCCAGCAGCCCAAGGGACAGGGAAGCAGATACGCAGTATTTT. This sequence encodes CASSPRDREADTQYF.

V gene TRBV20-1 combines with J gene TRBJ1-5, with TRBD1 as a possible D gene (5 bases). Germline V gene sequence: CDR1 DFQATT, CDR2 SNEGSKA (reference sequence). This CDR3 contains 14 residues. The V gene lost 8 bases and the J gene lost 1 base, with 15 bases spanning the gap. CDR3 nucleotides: TGCAGTCCTTTCAGGGTACTAAGCAATCAGCCCCAGCATTTT. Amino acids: CSPFRVLSNQPQHF.

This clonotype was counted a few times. This CDR3 reads CASSFDRDRALTGELFF. CDR3 sequence (DNA): TGTGCCAGCAGTTTCGACCGGGACAGGGCCCTCACCGGGGAGCTGTTTTTT. The chain couples TRBV7-3 to TRBJ2-2; 9 bases agree with TRBD1. Unmatched junction bases numbered 12, after V lost 6 bases and J lost 4 bases. This CDR3 is built from 17 residues. The V gene's germline CDR1 is SGHTA and CDR2 FQGTGA.

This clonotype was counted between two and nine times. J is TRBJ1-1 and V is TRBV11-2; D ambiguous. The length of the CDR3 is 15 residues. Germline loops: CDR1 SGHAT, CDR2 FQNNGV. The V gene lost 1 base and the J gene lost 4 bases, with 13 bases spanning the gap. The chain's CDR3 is CASSLGPPSGTEAFF. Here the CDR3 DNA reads TGTGCCAGCAGCTTAGGGCCGCCATCAGGCACTGAAGCTTTCTTT.

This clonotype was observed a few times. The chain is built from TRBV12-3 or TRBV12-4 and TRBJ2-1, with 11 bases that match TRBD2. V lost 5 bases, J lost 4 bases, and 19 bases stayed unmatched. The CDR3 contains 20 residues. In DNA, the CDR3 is TGTGCCAGCAGTCCCCGGGTGGGGACTAGCGGTAGTTTCCCTTACAATGAGCAGTTCTTC. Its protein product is CASSPRVGTSGSFPYNEQFF.

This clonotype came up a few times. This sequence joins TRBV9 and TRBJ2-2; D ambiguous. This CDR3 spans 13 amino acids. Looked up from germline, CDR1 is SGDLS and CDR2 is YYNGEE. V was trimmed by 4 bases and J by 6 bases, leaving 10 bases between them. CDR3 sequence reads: CASSHESPGELFF. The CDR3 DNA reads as TGTGCCAGCAGCCACGAGTCCCCCGGGGAGCTGTTTTTT.

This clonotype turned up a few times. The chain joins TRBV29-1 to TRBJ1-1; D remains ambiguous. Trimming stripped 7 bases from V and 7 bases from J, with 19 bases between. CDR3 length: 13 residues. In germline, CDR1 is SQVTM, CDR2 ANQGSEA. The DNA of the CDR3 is TGCAGCGGGCGGATCCCGGGCGACCTTGAAGCTTTCTTT. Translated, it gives CSGRIPGDLEAFF.

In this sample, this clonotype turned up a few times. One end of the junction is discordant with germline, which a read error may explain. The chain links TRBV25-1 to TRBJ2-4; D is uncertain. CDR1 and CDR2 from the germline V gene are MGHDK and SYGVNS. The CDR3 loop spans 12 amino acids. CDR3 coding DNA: TGTGCCAGCAGTGTCGGTGACACCACGAGGCACTTC. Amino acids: CASSVGDTTRHF.

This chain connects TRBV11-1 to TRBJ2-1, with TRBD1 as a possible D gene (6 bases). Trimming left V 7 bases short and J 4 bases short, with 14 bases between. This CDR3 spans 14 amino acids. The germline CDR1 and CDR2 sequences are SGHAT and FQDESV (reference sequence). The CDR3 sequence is CASTLRGPYNEQFF. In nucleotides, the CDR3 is TGTGCCAGCACCCTCAGGGGTCCGTACAATGAGCAGTTCTTC.

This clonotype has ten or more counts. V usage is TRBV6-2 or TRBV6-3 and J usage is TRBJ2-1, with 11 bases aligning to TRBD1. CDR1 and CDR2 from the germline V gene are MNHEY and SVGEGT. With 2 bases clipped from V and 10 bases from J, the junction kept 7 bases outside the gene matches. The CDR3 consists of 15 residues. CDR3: CASSYSGTGGPEQFF. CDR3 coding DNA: TGTGCCAGCAGTTACAGCGGGACAGGGGGACCCGAGCAGTTCTTC.